These 12 T cell receptor beta chains share one sample of origin, sequenced in a study of control samples from healthy donors and cancer patients. Only in-frame clones appear in the TCRdb table, and some are missing; sequencing was by immunoSEQ multiplex PCR. The sample holds fewer than 500,000 clones, approximately 92% seen once. The sample consisted of PBMCs. These TCRs come from a man between 40 and 49 years old with head and neck cancer.

The V call is TRBV6-5, the J call TRBJ2-1; maybe TRBD2 (6 bases). The CDR3 has 13 residues. CDR1 and CDR2 from the germline V gene are MNHEY and SVGAGI. V was shortened by 6 bases and J by 9 bases, with 15 bases between the two germline ends. CDR3 amino acids: CASRGDGSGEQFF. CDR3 in DNA: TGTGCCAGCAGGGGGGACGGGAGCGGTGAGCAGTTCTTC.

This chain uses TRBV11-1 with TRBJ1-1; D is uncertain. The V gene lost 2 bases and the J gene lost 5 bases, with 12 bases spanning the gap. The CDR3 sequence is 14 residues long. CDR1 SGHAT and CDR2 FQDESV come from the germline V gene (reference sequence). CDR3 sequence reads: CASSLSGSGTEAFF. In DNA, the CDR3 is TGTGCCAGCAGCTTAAGCGGGTCGGGGACTGAAGCTTTCTTT.

The DNA for the CDR3 is TGTGCCAGCAGCTCGACAGGGGGCCTCACAGATACGCAGTATTTT. It codes for CASSSTGGLTDTQYF. This rearrangement joins TRBV6-6 to TRBJ2-3; 10 positions agree with TRBD1. This CDR3 has 15 residues. Germline V gene lookup returns CDR1 MNHNY and CDR2 SVGAGI (reference sequence). Trimming removed 6 bases from V and 2 bases from J; junction bases left unmatched: 5.

The chain has TRBV5-1 and TRBJ1-1; 9 bases are shared with TRBD1. Germline V gives CDR1 SGHRS, CDR2 YFSETQ. V shed 4 bases and J 10 bases; nucleotides not matched to a gene: 8. The CDR3 loop spans 13 amino acids. The CDR3 is CASSAGQGFGAFF. CDR3 bases: TGCGCCAGCAGCGCAGGACAGGGGTTTGGAGCTTTCTTT.

This chain uses TRBV7-2 with TRBJ1-2; D remains unclear. Looked up from germline, CDR1 is SGHTA and CDR2 is FQGNSA. V was cut by 3 bases and J by 8 bases, with 7 bases left in between. The CDR3 covers 11 residues. CDR3 sequence: CASSLEVGYTF. Written as DNA, the CDR3 is TGTGCCAGCAGCTTGGAGGTGGGCTACACCTTC.

The V gene is TRBV24-1, the J gene TRBJ1-4; 10 nucleotides match TRBD1. The CDR3 is 15 residues long. Germline lookup yields CDR1 KGHDR and CDR2 SFDVKD. The trim removed 3 bases at V and 8 bases at J, leaving 5 bases unmatched. The CDR3 loop reads CATSDPGQGEEKLFF. In DNA, the CDR3 is TGTGCCACCAGTGATCCCGGACAGGGGGAGGAAAAACTGTTTTTT.

The chain links TRBV21-1 to TRBJ2-2; TRBD1 reflects the table's D call only, with no check against the DNA. TRBV21-1 is a pseudogene locus. The CDR3 is 19 amino acids. CDR3: CASSKRALPRDITTGELFF. In DNA, the CDR3 is TGTGCCAGCAGCAAAAGGGCATTGCCACGGGACATCACCACCGGGGAGCTGTTTTTT.

Only one count was recorded for this clone. The chain is built from TRBV5-5 and TRBJ1-4, with D maybe TRBD1 (5 bases). Germline-derived CDR1 and CDR2 are SGHKS and YYEKEE (reference sequence). This CDR3 has 15 amino acids. The V end was cut by 2 bases, the J end by 4 bases, with 12 bases between. This CDR3 reads CASSFRGRDNEKLFF. The CDR3 DNA is TGTGCCAGCAGCTTCCGGGGCCGGGATAATGAAAAACTGTTTTTT. The complete variable domain, with remaining parts taken from reference TRBV5-5 and TRBJ1-4, reads DAGVTQSPTHLIKTRGQQVTLRCSPISGHKSVSWYQQVLGQGPQFIFQYYEKEERGRGNFPDRFSARQFPNYSSELNVNALLLGDSALYLCASSFRGRDNEKLFFGSGTQLSVL.

The chain carries TRBV28 and TRBJ2-1; TRBD2 matches 11 bases. Germline V gene data show CDR1 as MDHEN and CDR2 as SYDVKM. CDR3 size: 15 residues. The V gene end was trimmed by 5 bases and the J gene end by 4 bases; junction bases not matched to a gene: 4. DNA of the CDR3: TGTGCCAGCAGTCCACTAGCGGGGGTTTACAATGAGCAGTTCTTC. It specifies CASSPLAGVYNEQFF.

The chain is built from TRBV7-2 and TRBJ2-3, with no clear D. V shed 5 bases and J shed 7 bases, with 13 bases lying between them. The CDR3 extends over 13 amino acids. CDR1 and CDR2 (germline): SGHTA, FQGNSA. The CDR3 is CASSPDAYNTQYF. CDR3 coding DNA: TGTGCCAGCAGCCCGGACGCGTATAATACGCAGTATTTT.

The chain has TRBV5-4 and TRBJ2-2; D is perhaps TRBD1 (6 bases). CDR3 size: 15 residues. Trimming removed 1 base from V and 0 bases from J, with 7 bases in between. Germline assignment: CDR1 SGHNT and CDR2 YYREEE (reference sequence). The CDR3 DNA sequence: TGTGCCAGCAGCTTGCCAGGGGCGAACACCGGGGAGCTGTTTTTT. This codes for CASSLPGANTGELFF. Filled out from reference TRBV5-4 and TRBJ2-2, the complete variable domain reads ETGVTQSPTHLIKTRGQQVTLRCSSQSGHNTVSWYQQALGQGPQFIFQYYREEENGRGNFPPRFSGLQFPNYSSELNVNALELDDSALYLCASSLPGANTGELFFGEGSRLTVL.

The chain is built from TRBV28 and TRBJ1-4; D call uncertain. Germline CDR1 and CDR2: MDHEN and SYDVKM. The CDR3 contains 15 residues. V lost 7 bases to trimming and J lost 5 bases, with 17 bases between them. CDR3 bases: TGTGCCAGCACCCATAGAGGAAGATTCAATGAAAAACTGTTTTTT. This codes for CASTHRGRFNEKLFF.